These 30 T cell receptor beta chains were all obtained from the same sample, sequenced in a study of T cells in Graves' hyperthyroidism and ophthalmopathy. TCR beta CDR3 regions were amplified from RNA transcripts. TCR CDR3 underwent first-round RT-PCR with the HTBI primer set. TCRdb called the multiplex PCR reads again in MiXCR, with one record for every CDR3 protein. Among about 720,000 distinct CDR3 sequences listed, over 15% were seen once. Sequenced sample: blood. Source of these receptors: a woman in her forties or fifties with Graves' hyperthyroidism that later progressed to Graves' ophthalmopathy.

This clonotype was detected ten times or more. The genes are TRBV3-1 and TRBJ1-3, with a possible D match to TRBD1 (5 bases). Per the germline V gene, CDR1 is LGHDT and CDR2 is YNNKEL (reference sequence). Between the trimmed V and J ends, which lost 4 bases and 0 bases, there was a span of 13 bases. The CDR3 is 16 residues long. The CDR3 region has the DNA TGTGCCAGCAGCCCACGGACACAGATCTCTGGAAACACCATATATTTT. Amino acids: CASSPRTQISGNTIYF.

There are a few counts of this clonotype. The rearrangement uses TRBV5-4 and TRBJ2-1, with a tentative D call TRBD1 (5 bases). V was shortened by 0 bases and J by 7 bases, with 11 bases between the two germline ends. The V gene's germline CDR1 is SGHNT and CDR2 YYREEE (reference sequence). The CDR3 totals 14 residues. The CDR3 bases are TGTGCCAGCAGCTTGGACATACAGGAGAATGAGCAGTTCTTC. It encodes CASSLDIQENEQFF.

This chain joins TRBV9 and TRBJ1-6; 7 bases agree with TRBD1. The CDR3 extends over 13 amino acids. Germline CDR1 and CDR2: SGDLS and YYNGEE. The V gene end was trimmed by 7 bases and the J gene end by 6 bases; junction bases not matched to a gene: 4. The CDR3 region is CASAGTANSPLHF. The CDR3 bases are TGTGCCAGCGCCGGGACAGCTAATTCACCCCTCCACTTT.

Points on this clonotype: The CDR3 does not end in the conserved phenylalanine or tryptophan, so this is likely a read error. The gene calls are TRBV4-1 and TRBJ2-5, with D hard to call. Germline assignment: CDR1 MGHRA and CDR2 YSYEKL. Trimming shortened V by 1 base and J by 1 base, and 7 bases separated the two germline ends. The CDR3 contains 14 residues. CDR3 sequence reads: CASSQVVSQETQYS. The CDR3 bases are TGCGCCAGCAGCCAAGTAGTCAGCCAAGAGACCCAGTACTCC.

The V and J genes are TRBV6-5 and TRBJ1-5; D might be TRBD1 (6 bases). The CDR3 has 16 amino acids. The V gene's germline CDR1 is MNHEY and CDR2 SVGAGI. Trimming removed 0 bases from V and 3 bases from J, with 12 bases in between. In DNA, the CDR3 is TGTGCCAGCAGTTACTCGACAAGGGACAACAATCAGCCCCAGCATTTT. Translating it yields CASSYSTRDNNQPQHF.

In nucleotides, the CDR3 is TGCGCCAGCAGCCAAGATCTGGCAGGGCTGGGGTATAGCAATCAGCCCCAGCATTTT. Amino acids: CASSQDLAGLGYSNQPQHF. V and J are TRBV4-1 and TRBJ1-5, with D tentatively TRBD1 (5 bases). Trimming shortened V by 0 bases and J by 0 bases, and 18 bases separated the two germline ends. Germline CDR1 MGHRA, CDR2 YSYEKL. This CDR3 is built from 19 residues.

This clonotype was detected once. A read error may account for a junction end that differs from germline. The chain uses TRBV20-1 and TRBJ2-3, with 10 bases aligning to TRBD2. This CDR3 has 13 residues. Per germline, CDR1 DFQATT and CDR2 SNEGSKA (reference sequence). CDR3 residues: CNARLAGSDTQYF. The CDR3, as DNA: TGCAATGCTAGACTAGCGGGTTCAGATACGCAGTATTTT.

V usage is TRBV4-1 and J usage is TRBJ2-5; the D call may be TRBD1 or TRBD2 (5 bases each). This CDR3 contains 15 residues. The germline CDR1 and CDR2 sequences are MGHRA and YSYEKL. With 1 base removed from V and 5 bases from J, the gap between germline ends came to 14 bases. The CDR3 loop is CASSQGRGTGETQYF. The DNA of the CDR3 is TGCGCCAGCAGCCAAGGACGGGGCACGGGGGAGACCCAGTACTTC.

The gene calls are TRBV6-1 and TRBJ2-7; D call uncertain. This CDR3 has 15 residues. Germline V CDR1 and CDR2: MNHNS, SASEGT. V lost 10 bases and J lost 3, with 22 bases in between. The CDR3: CATLLASDSIYEQYF. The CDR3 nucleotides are TGTGCCACCTTGTTGGCCTCGGATTCGATCTACGAGCAGTACTTC.

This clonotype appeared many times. This CDR3 reads CASTRGIVAFF. CDR3 DNA: TGTGCCAGCACCCGGGGCATCGTGGCTTTCTTT. This rearrangement joins TRBV12-3 or TRBV12-4 to TRBJ1-1; tentatively, D is TRBD1 (5 bases). This CDR3 is 11 amino acids long. V lost 7 bases and J 11 bases, leaving 14 bases between the germline ends.

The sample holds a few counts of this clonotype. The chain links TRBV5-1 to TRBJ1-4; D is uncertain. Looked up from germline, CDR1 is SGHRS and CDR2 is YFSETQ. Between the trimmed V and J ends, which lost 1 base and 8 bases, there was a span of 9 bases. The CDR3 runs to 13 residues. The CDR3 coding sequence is TGCGCCAGCAGCTTGTTTCGCCAGGAAAAACTGTTTTTT. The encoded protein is CASSLFRQEKLFF.

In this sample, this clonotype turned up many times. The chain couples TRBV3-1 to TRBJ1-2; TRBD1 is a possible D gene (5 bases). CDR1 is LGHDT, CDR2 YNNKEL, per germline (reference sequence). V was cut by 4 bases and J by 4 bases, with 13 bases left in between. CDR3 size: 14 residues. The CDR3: CASSPPQDRYGYTF. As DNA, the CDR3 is TGTGCCAGCAGCCCCCCACAGGACCGCTATGGCTACACCTTC.

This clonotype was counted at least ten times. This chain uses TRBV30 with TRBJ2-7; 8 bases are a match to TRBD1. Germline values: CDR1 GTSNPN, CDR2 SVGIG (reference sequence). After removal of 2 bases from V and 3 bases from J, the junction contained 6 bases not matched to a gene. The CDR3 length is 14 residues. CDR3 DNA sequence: TGTGCCTGGAGTCCCGGGACAGGCTACTACGAGCAGTACTTC. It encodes CAWSPGTGYYEQYF.

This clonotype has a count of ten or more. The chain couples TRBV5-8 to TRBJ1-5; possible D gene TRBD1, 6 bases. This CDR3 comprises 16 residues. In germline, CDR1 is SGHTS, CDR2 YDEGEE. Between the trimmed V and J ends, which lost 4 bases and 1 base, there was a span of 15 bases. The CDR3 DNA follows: TGTGCCAGCAGCCCAGGAACAGGGCAGAGCAATCAGCCCCAGCATTTT. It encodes CASSPGTGQSNQPQHF.

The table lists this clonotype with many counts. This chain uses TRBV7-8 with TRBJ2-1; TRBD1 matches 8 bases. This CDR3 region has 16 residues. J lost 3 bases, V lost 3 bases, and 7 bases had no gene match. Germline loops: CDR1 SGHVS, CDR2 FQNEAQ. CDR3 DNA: TGTGCCAGCAGCTTCCCCCGGACAGGGTTCTACAATGAGCAGTTCTTC. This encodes CASSFPRTGFYNEQFF. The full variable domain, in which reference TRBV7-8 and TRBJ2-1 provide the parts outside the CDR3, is GAGVSQSPRYKVAKRGQDVALRCDPISGHVSLFWYQQALGQGPEFLTYFQNEAQLDKSGLPSDRFFAERPEGSVSTLKIQRTQQEDSAVYLCASSFPRTGFYNEQFFGPGTRLTVL.

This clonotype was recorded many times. CDR3 in amino acids: CSAEAGWGTDTQYF. CDR3 in DNA: TGCAGTGCTGAAGCGGGGTGGGGCACAGATACGCAGTATTTT. The chain recombines TRBV20-1 with TRBJ2-3, with TRBD2 matching over 7 bases. The CDR3 is made up of 14 amino acids. CDR1 DFQATT and CDR2 SNEGSKA come from the germline V gene (reference sequence). The trim removed 5 bases at V and 1 base at J, leaving 6 bases unmatched.

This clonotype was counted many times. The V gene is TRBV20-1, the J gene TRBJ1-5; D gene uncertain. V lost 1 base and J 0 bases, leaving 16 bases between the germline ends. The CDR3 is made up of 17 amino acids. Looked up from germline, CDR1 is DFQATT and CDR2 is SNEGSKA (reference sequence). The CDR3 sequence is CSARGSPSDGSNQPQHF. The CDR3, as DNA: TGCAGTGCTAGAGGAAGCCCTTCGGACGGTAGCAATCAGCCCCAGCATTTT.

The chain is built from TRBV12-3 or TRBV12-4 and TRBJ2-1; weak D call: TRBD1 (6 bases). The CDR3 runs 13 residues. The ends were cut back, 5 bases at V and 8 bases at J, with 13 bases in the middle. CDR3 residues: CASSAGTPHEQFF. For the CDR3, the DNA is TGTGCCAGCAGTGCCGGGACACCACATGAGCAGTTCTTC.

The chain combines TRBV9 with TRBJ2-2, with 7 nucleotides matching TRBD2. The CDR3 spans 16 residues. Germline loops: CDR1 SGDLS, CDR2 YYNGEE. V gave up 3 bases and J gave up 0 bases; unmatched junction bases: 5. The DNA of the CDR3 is TGTGCCAGCAGCGCCCGGGGGGACGCGAACACCGGGGAGCTGTTTTTT. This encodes CASSARGDANTGELFF.

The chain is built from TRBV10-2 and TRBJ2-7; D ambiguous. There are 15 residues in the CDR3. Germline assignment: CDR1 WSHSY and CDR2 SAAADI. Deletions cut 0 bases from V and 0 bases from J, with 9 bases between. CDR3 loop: CASSESAQISYEQYF. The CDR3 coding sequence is TGCGCCAGCAGTGAGTCGGCACAGATCTCCTACGAGCAGTACTTC.

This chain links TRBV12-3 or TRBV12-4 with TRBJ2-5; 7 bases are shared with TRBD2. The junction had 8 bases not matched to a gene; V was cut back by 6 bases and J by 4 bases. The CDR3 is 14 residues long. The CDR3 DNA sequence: TGTGCCAGCAGACTTAGTGGGGGGGGAGAGACCCAGTACTTC. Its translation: CASRLSGGGETQYF.

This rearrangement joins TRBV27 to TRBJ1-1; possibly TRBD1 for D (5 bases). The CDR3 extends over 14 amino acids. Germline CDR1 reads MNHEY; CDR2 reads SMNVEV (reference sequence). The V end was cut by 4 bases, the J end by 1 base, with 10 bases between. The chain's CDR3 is CASSWGSPNTEAFF. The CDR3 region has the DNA TGTGCCAGCAGTTGGGGCAGCCCGAACACTGAAGCTTTCTTT.

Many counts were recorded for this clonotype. The chain's CDR3 is CASSLSRINNEQFF. CDR3 sequence (DNA): TGTGCCAGCAGTTTATCCCGGATAAACAATGAGCAGTTCTTC. V and J are TRBV27 and TRBJ2-1; D remains ambiguous. Trimming pared 0 bases from V and 5 bases from J, leaving 8 bases between. CDR1 and CDR2 (germline): MNHEY, SMNVEV (reference sequence). The CDR3 has 14 amino acids.

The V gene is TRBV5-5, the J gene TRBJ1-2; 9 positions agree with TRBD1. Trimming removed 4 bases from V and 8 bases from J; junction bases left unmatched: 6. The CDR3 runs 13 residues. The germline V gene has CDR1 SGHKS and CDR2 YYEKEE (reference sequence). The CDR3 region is CASSPQDRGGYTF. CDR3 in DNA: TGTGCCAGCAGCCCGCAGGACAGGGGAGGCTACACCTTC.

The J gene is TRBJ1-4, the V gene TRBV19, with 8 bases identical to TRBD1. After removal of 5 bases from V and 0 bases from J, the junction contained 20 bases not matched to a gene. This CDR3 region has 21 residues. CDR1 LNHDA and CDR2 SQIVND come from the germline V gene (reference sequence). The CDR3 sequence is CASSFRQIDRGLAATNEKLFF. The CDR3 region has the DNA TGTGCCAGTAGTTTTCGCCAGATTGACAGGGGCCTAGCTGCAACTAATGAAAAACTGTTTTTT. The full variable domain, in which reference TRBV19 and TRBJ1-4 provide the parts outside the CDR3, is DGGITQSPKYLFRKEGQNVTLSCEQNLNHDAMYWYRQDPGQGLRLIYYSQIVNDFQKGDIAEGYSVSREKKESFPLTVTSAQKNPTAFYLCASSFRQIDRGLAATNEKLFFGSGTQLSVL.

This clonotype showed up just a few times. The CDR3 loop is CASGFGRGRGYTF. The CDR3 region has the DNA TGTGCTAGTGGTTTCGGAAGGGGACGTGGCTACACCTTC. The rearrangement joins TRBV12-5 to TRBJ1-2; perhaps TRBD1 as D (5 bases). Per germline, CDR1 LGHNT and CDR2 FRNRAP. CDR3 length equals 13 residues. V was cut by 3 bases and J by 7 bases, with 12 bases left in between.

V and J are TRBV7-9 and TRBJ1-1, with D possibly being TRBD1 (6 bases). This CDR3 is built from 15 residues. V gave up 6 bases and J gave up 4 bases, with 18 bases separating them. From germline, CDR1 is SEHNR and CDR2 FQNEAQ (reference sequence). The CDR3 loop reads CASRLKGGPSTEAFF. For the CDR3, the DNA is TGTGCCAGCAGGCTAAAGGGGGGGCCTAGCACTGAAGCTTTCTTT.

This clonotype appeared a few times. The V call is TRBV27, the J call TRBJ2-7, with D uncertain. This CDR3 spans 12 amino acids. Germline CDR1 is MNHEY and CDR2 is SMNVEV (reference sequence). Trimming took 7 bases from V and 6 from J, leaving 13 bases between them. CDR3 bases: TGTGCCAGCATCCCTCCTTCGGGCGAGCAGTACTTC. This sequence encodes CASIPPSGEQYF.

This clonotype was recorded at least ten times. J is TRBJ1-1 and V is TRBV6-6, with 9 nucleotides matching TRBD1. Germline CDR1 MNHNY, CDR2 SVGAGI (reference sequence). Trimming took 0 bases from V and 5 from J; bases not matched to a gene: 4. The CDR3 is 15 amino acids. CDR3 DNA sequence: TGTGCCAGCAGTTACTCCGGACAGGGGTGGACTGAAGCTTTCTTT. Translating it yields CASSYSGQGWTEAFF.

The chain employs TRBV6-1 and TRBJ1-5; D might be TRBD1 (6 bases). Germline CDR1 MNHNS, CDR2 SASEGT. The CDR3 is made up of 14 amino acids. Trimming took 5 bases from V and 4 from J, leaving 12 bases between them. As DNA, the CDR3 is TGTGCCAGCAGTACCTCAGACAGGAATCAGCCCCAGCATTTT. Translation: CASSTSDRNQPQHF.